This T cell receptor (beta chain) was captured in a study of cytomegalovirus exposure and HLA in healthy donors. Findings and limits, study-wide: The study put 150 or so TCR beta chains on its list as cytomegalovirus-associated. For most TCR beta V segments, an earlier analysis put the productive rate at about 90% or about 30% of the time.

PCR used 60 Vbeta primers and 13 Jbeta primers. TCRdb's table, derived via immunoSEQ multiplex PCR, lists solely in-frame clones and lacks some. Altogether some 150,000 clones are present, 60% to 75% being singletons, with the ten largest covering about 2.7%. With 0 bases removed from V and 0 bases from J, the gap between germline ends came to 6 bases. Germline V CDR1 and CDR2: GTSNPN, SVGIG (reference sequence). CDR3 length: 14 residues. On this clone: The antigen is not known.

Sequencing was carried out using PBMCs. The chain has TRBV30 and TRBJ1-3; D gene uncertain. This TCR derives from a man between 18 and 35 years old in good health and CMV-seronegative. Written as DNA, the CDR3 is TGTGCCTGGAGTGTAACTTACTCTGGAAACACCATATATTTT. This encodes CAWSVTYSGNTIYF.